The clone carrying this T cell receptor (beta chain) has just a few counts. The sample belongs to a study of blood T cells in healthy people across ages. CDR1 is KGHDR and CDR2 is SFDVKD in the germline V gene. This CDR3 has 16 residues. V shed 4 bases and J shed 3 bases, with 15 bases lying between them. Through a sample-barcoded 5' primer and a J-beta primer mix, a second PCR was run for roughly 6 to 12 cycles. Via MiXCR, TCRdb re-called the 5' RACE reads, giving one row per CDR3 protein. The sample includes hundreds of thousands of distinct CDR3 sequences, about 55% of them seen just once. This TCR came from a man older than 75 in good health. Sequenced: blood. The chain links TRBV24-1 to TRBJ2-1; a possible D gene is TRBD1 (5 bases). The CDR3 DNA reads TGTGCCACCAGTGACCTCCTGAAGACAGACTACAATGAGCAGTTCTTC. It is translated as CATSDLLKTDYNEQFF.